A selection of T cell receptor beta chains follows, all from one sample in a study of cytomegalovirus exposure and HLA in healthy donors. Measured with immunoSEQ multiplex PCR; TCRdb has only the in-frame clones, and not every one. The sample includes over 85,000 clones, roughly 60% of them seen just once. The sequencing input was PBMCs. Receptors originate from a human donor in good health. The CDR3 runs from the conserved cysteine through the conserved F or W. Each record gives: clone size, J gene, V gene, D gene, CDR3 protein, CDR3 DNA. A D gene is named only where the DNA matches it firmly. Clone size is given for some rows only: seen once, a few or many times, or a class if the clone is expanded.

NA TRBJ2-7 TRBV18 TRBD2 CASSPPSSGILREQYF TGTGCCAGCTCACCACCGTCTAGCGGGATTTTACGCGAGCAGTACTTC
NA TRBJ2-5 TRBV6-6 NA CASSYPSEETQYF TGTGCCAGCAGTTACCCCTCCGAGGAGACCCAGTACTTC
few TRBJ2-7 TRBV28 TRBD2 CASSLYRLAGDYEQYF TGTGCCAGCAGCCTCTATAGGCTAGCGGGAGATTACGAGCAGTACTTC
NA TRBJ2-3 TRBV30 NA CAWSVPGGRRDTQYF TGTGCCTGGAGTGTCCCAGGAGGGAGGAGAGATACGCAGTATTTT
NA TRBJ1-1 TRBV7-9 TRBD1 CASSLLGSRGMNTEAFF TGTGCCAGCAGCTTACTTGGGAGCAGGGGGATGAACACTGAAGCTTTCTTT
few TRBJ2-5 TRBV4-2 TRBD2 CASSQDSQLAGGPGETQYF TGTGCCAGCAGCCAAGATTCCCAACTAGCGGGAGGACCGGGGGAGACCCAGTACTTC
few TRBJ2-7 TRBV6-6 NA CASSNRDLETYEQYF TGTGCCAGCAGTAACCGGGACTTAGAAACCTACGAGCAGTACTTC
NA TRBJ2-1 TRBV19 NA CASSIEREGDQFF TGTGCCAGTAGTATTGAGAGGGAGGGGGATCAGTTCTTC
NA TRBJ1-6 TRBV6-5 TRBD1 CASRPGQGWAPLHF TGTGCCAGCAGGCCCGGACAGGGGTGGGCACCCCTCCACTTT
NA TRBJ1-2 TRBV27 TRBD1 CASSFSGQVTNYGYTF TGTGCCAGCAGTTTTTCGGGACAGGTGACTAACTATGGCTACACCTTC
few TRBJ1-4 TRBV28 TRBD1 CAIGQGITNEKLFF TGTGCCATCGGACAGGGTATCACTAATGAAAAACTGTTTTTT
NA TRBJ2-1 TRBV18 TRBD1 CASSPRDRGNEQFF TGTGCCAGCTCACCCAGGGACAGGGGCAATGAGCAGTTCTTC
NA TRBJ2-3 TRBV27 NA CASTRSGSTDTQYF TGTGCCAGCACTCGCTCAGGGAGCACAGATACGCAGTATTTT
NA TRBJ2-7 TRBV2 NA CASSLRQVINYEQYF TGTGCCAGCAGTCTACGACAGGTTATAAACTACGAGCAGTACTTC
NA TRBJ2-7 TRBV18 NA CASSLNGGQVLYEQYF TGTGCCAGCTCACTTAATGGGGGACAAGTACTCTACGAGCAGTACTTC
NA TRBJ1-1 TRBV7-9 NA CSSSPGGTEAFF TGTTCCAGCAGCCCAGGAGGGACTGAAGCTTTCTTT
few TRBJ1-2 TRBV27 NA CASSLSLGGLGGYTF TGTGCCAGCAGTTTATCCCTCGGGGGTCTAGGGGGCTACACCTTC
NA TRBJ2-1 TRBV25-1 TRBD1 CASSVTGAHEQFF TGTGCCAGCAGTGTTACAGGGGCGCATGAGCAGTTCTTC
few TRBJ2-2 TRBV7-2 TRBD2 CASSLVVASGVSNTGELFF TGTGCCAGCAGCCTCGTCGTGGCTAGCGGGGTATCGAACACCGGGGAGCTGTTTTTT
NA TRBJ2-7 TRBV19 NA CASAGTPLSYEQYF TGTGCCAGTGCCGGGACACCCTTGTCCTACGAGCAGTACTTC
few TRBJ2-7 TRBV6-1 TRBD2 CASSEAVSSGYEQYF TGTGCCAGCAGTGAAGCGGTATCTAGCGGATACGAGCAGTACTTC
NA TRBJ1-2 TRBV13 NA CASSLFRDYYSGYTF TGTGCCAGCAGCTTATTCAGGGACTACTATTCCGGCTACACCTTC
NA TRBJ2-1 TRBV6-1 TRBD2 CASSEAAGGYNEQFF TGTGCCAGCAGTGAAGCGGCGGGAGGGTACAATGAGCAGTTCTTC
NA TRBJ1-5 TRBV19 TRBD1 CASSMAGGSNQPQHF TGTGCCAGTAGTATGGCAGGGGGTAGCAATCAGCCCCAGCATTTT
few TRBJ2-5 TRBV6-5 NA CASSTGIGETQYF TGTGCCAGCAGTACGGGGATTGGAGAGACCCAGTACTTC
NA TRBJ1-1 TRBV19 TRBD1 CASSIGGQGAGTEAFF TGTGCCAGTAGTATCGGGGGACAGGGGGCTGGAACTGAAGCTTTCTTT
NA TRBJ2-6 TRBV4-2 NA CASSQESGSGANVLTF TGTGCCAGCAGCCAAGAGTCAGGGTCTGGGGCCAACGTCCTGACTTTC
NA TRBJ2-1 TRBV15 NA CATSRDLGYHNEQFF TGTGCCACCAGCAGAGATCTGGGCTACCACAATGAGCAGTTCTTC
NA TRBJ2-1 TRBV6-1 TRBD2 CASTGGRYNEQFF TGTGCCAGCACGGGGGGAAGATACAATGAGCAGTTCTTC
NA TRBJ2-1 TRBV27 TRBD2 CASSLPGTRHNEQFF TGTGCCAGCAGTTTACCCGGGACTAGACACAATGAGCAGTTCTTC
few TRBJ2-7 TRBV5-4 TRBD2 CASSLEGGRGEQYF TGTGCCAGCAGCTTGGAGGGCGGGAGGGGGGAGCAGTACTTC
NA TRBJ1-4 TRBV7-9 NA CASSAGRGNEKLFF TGTGCCAGCAGCGCGGGACGGGGTAATGAAAAACTGTTTTTT
once TRBJ1-3 TRBV5-4 NA CASSFGSGNTIYF TGTGCCAGCAGCTTCGGGTCTGGAAACACCATATATTTT
NA TRBJ2-6 TRBV11-3 NA CASSPGPDSGANVLTF TGTGCCAGCAGCCCAGGTCCTGACTCTGGGGCCAACGTCCTGACTTTC
few TRBJ2-7 TRBV7-9 NA CASSLGSDEQYF TGTGCCAGCAGCTTAGGTAGTGACGAGCAGTACTTC
NA TRBJ2-3 TRBV7-2 NA CASSLVGRTDTQYF TGTGCCAGCAGCTTAGTTGGGCGCACAGATACGCAGTATTTT
few TRBJ1-4 TRBV7-8 NA CASSTRTTGISNEKLFF TGTGCCAGCAGCACTAGAACCACCGGGATATCTAATGAAAAACTGTTTTTT
NA TRBJ2-2 TRBV29-1 TRBD2 CSVAGVAGELFF TGCAGCGTCGCGGGAGTTGCCGGGGAGCTGTTTTTT
NA TRBJ2-1 TRBV15 NA CATSSGGSYNEQFF TGTGCCACCAGCAGTGGAGGGTCCTACAATGAGCAGTTCTTC
few TRBJ1-1 TRBV7-9 NA CASSFGGEAFF TGTGCCAGCAGCTTCGGAGGAGAAGCTTTCTTT
NA TRBJ2-7 TRBV2 TRBD2 CASSELKRASGGPYEQCF TGTGCCAGCAGTGAATTGAAAAGAGCTAGCGGGGGCCCCTACGAGCAGTGCTTC
few TRBJ2-3 TRBV5-1 NA CASSSIAASTDTQYF TGCGCCAGCAGCTCCATAGCCGCTAGCACAGATACGCAGTATTTT
few TRBJ2-2 TRBV19 TRBD2 CASSIAAAGGRAGELFF TGTGCCAGTAGTATAGCGGCAGCGGGAGGGAGAGCCGGGGAGCTGTTTTTT
NA TRBJ2-1 TRBV7-9 TRBD2 CASSPPGRTSGISYNEQFF TGTGCCAGCAGCCCACCAGGTCGGACTAGCGGGATCTCCTACAATGAGCAGTTCTTC
few TRBJ1-3 TRBV9 TRBD1 CASSPSTGFGNTIYF TGTGCCAGCAGCCCCTCGACAGGGTTTGGAAACACCATATATTTT
few TRBJ1-1 TRBV5-4 TRBD1 CASSLGTGATEAFF TGTGCCAGCAGCTTGGGGACAGGGGCGACTGAAGCTTTCTTT
NA TRBJ1-1 TRBV30 NA CAWRKQGWTEAFF TGTGCCTGGAGAAAGCAGGGGTGGACTGAAGCTTTCTTT
NA TRBJ2-7 TRBV12-5 TRBD1 CASGLPSTGVNSYEQYF TGTGCTAGTGGTCTCCCTTCAACAGGGGTGAACTCCTACGAGCAGTACTTC
once TRBJ2-3 TRBV23-1 NA CASSPGNTDTQYF TGCGCCAGCAGTCCAGGAAACACAGATACGCAGTATTTT
NA TRBJ2-1 TRBV5-4 TRBD2 CASSPGGGYNEQFF TGTGCCAGCAGCCCGGGAGGGGGGTACAATGAGCAGTTCTTC
NA TRBJ1-2 TRBV27 NA CASSSLDDGYTF TGTGCCAGCAGTTCACTCGATGATGGCTACACCTTC
NA TRBJ1-1 TRBV2 TRBD1 CVSKKGGRMNTEAFF TGTGTCAGCAAGAAAGGGGGCAGAATGAACACTGAAGCTTTCTTT
NA TRBJ2-1 TRBV27 NA CASSLITGSSYNEQFF TGTGCCAGCAGTCTCATAACTGGGAGCTCCTACAATGAGCAGTTCTTC